This passage covers 10 T cell receptor beta chains from one sample sequenced in a study of T cell responses to AZD1222 COVID-19 vaccine. Using immunoSEQ multiplex PCR, the repertoire was profiled, and TCRdb retains in-frame clones only, with some absent. The profile covers 90,000 to 140,000 clones, with 88% appearing a single time and approximately 10% taken by the ten largest. The sample consisted of peripheral blood, taken on day 0 of AZD1222 vaccination. The receptors were gathered from an adult in good health.

Written as DNA, the CDR3 is TGTGCCACCCGACAGGGAGTCTCTGGCTACACCTTC. Translating it yields CATRQGVSGYTF. This sequence joins TRBV28 and TRBJ1-2; the match to TRBD1 covers 7 bases. The V gene's germline CDR1 is MDHEN and CDR2 SYDVKM. There are 12 residues in the CDR3. The J segment lost 7 bases and the V segment lost 10 bases, leaving 9 bases of the junction unmatched.

The chain combines TRBV10-2 with TRBJ1-2; D not resolved. Germline V gene sequence: CDR1 WSHSY, CDR2 SAAADI. The CDR3 consists of 14 residues. Trimming pared 0 bases from V and 8 bases from J, leaving 13 bases between. The CDR3 region is CASSESALRGGYTF. DNA for the CDR3: TGCGCCAGCAGTGAGTCGGCTCTTCGAGGGGGCTACACCTTC.

This chain joins TRBV6-2 or TRBV6-3 and TRBJ1-1, with D unresolved. The CDR3 is 13 residues long. Deletions cut 6 bases from V and 1 base from J, with 9 bases between. CDR1 and CDR2 (germline): MNHEY, SVGEGT. CDR3 sequence reads: CASSTPRNTEAFF. The CDR3 coding sequence is TGTGCCAGCAGCACCCCAAGGAACACTGAAGCTTTCTTT.

The chain employs TRBV11-2 and TRBJ2-5; 9 bases are shared with TRBD2. V was clipped by 6 bases and J by 9 bases; unmatched bases: 8. CDR1 is SGHAT and CDR2 is FQNNGV in the germline V gene. The CDR3 has 13 residues. CDR3 DNA: TGTGCCAGCAGTTTTAGCGGGAGTGGAGCCCAGTACTTC. It is translated as CASSFSGSGAQYF.

V and J are TRBV29-1 and TRBJ2-1; D is perhaps TRBD2 (6 bases). Germline-derived CDR1 and CDR2 are SQVTM and ANQGSEA. This CDR3 region has 18 residues. V was trimmed by 3 bases and J by 7 bases, leaving 28 bases between them. The CDR3 nucleotides are TGCAGCGTTGACGCAGGGTGGGGAACCAGGCGGGGAAAGAATGAGCAGTTCTTC. It encodes CSVDAGWGTRRGKNEQFF.

This clone came up a few times. This chain connects TRBV4-2 to TRBJ1-5; D is perhaps TRBD1 (5 bases). The germline V gene has CDR1 LGHNA and CDR2 YNFKEQ. The CDR3 totals 15 residues. V lost 0 bases and J lost 4, with 10 bases in between. The CDR3 DNA reads as TGTGCCAGCAGCCAAGATGGGCAGGGTAATCAGCCCCAGCATTTT. It specifies CASSQDGQGNQPQHF.

This clone came up once. CDR3 amino acids: CAISESEGSSNTEAFF. The CDR3 DNA reads TGTGCCATCAGTGAGTCGGAGGGGTCTTCGAACACTGAAGCTTTCTTT. This rearrangement joins TRBV10-3 to TRBJ1-1; perhaps TRBD1 as D (5 bases). Germline CDR1 reads ENHRY; CDR2 reads SYGVKD. The V gene lost 0 bases and the J gene lost 1 base, with 12 bases spanning the gap. This CDR3 spans 16 amino acids.

This sequence joins TRBV2 and TRBJ2-7; tentatively, D is TRBD1 (6 bases). The V and J ends lost 7 bases and 0 bases respectively, with 13 bases between them. The CDR3 loop spans 14 amino acids. Germline CDR1 SNHLY, CDR2 FYNNEI. The CDR3, as DNA: TGTGCCAGCATTACGACAGGCAGCTCCTACGAGCAGTACTTC. It encodes CASITTGSSYEQYF.

This clone was counted once. The chain has TRBV28 and TRBJ1-5; tentative D call: TRBD1 (5 bases). This CDR3 has 15 residues. Trimming cost V 1 base and J 9 bases, with 16 bases left between them. Germline V CDR1 and CDR2: MDHEN, SYDVKM. This CDR3 is CASSLLGGQGWPQHF. The CDR3 DNA follows: TGTGCCAGCAGTTTATTGGGTGGACAAGGATGGCCCCAGCATTTT. The full variable domain, with the rest looked up from reference TRBV28 and TRBJ1-5, is DVKVTQSSRYLVKRTGEKVFLECVQDMDHENMFWYRQDPGLGLRLIYFSYDVKMKEKGDIPEGYSVSREKKERFSLILESASTNQTSMYLCASSLLGGQGWPQHFGDGTRLSIL.

V is TRBV19 and J is TRBJ1-2, with 9 bases that match TRBD1. The CDR3 loop spans 15 amino acids. In germline, CDR1 is LNHDA, CDR2 SQIVND (reference sequence). V dropped 5 bases and J dropped 4; count of bases not matched to a gene: 8. CDR3 region: CASSPAAQGAYGYTF. The DNA for the CDR3 is TGTGCCAGTAGTCCAGCTGCACAGGGGGCCTATGGCTACACCTTC.